The TCR beta chain described here comes from a study of regulatory T cells in long-lasting Graves disease. Whole-study findings and limits: The number of shared public clonotypes was higher in persistent patients (roughly 2,800) than new patients (roughly 970). Persistent-disease Graves' patients showed less TCR diversity than new cases.

This CDR3 contains 19 residues. V shed 9 bases, J shed 6 bases, and the junction held 27 bases outside the gene matches. This clonotype came up many times. Its antigen is still unknown. The time point: newly diagnosed GD, antithyroid drugs for less than 3 months. With RNA extracted from PBMCs as input, the TCR library was made. Assembly of TCR beta libraries relied on iRepertoire HTBI primers together with Arm-PCR of CDR3 regions. TCRdb re-derived calls from the multiplex PCR reads in MiXCR, one entry per CDR3 protein. The profile shows more than 450,000 distinct CDR3 sequences, about 16% of them singletons. This same sample was also part of a study on T cells in Graves' hyperthyroidism and ophthalmopathy.

The sample here was peripheral blood mononuclear cells (PBMCs), taken at new diagnosis, from a patient treated with antithyroid drugs. This clonotype originated in a man aged 35 to 55 with Graves disease. The genes are TRBV12-3 or TRBV12-4 and TRBJ1-2, with 8 bases that match TRBD1. This chain's CDR3 is CASRLTHGRGRVKVHGYTF. For the CDR3, the DNA is TGTGCCAGTAGACTAACGCACGGCAGGGGGCGCGTTAAGGTGCATGGCTACACCTTC.